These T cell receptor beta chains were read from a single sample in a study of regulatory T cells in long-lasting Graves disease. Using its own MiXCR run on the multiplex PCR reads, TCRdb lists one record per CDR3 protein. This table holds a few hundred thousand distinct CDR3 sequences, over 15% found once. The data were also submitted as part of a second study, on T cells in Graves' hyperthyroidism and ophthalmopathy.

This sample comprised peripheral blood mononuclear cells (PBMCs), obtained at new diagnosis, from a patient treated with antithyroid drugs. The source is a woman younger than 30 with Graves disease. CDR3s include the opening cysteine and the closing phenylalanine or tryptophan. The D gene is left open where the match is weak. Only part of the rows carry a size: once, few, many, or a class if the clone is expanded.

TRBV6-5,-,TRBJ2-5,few,TGTGCCAGCAGTTACCCCAGGGACCAAGAGACCCAGTACTTC,CASSYPRDQETQYF
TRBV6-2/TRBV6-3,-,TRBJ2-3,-,TGTGCCAGCAGCCCTGCCTCCCCAGATACGCAGTATTTT,CASSPASPDTQYF
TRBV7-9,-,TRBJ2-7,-,TGTGCCAGCAGTTTCGACGGGTTTGGCGAGCAGTACTTC,CASSFDGFGEQYF
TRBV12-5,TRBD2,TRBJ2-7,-,TGTGCTAGTGGTTTGGCCCTAGCGGGAGTAAGGAATGAGCAGTACTTC,CASGLALAGVRNEQYF
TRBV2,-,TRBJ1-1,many,TGTGCCAGCAGGACGGACAGGAACACTGAAGCTTTCTTT,CASRTDRNTEAFF
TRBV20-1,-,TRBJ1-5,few,TGCAGTGCTAGCTCGAAGGCGGGGATACTTAGCAATCAGCCCCAGCATTTT,CSASSKAGILSNQPQHF
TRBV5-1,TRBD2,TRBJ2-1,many,TGCGCCAGCAGCTTGGCCTCGCGGGAGGTCGGTGAGCAGTTCTTC,CASSLASREVGEQFF
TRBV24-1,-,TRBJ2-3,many,TGTGCCACGGGAGTTCAGGGCACAGATACGCAGTATTTT,CATGVQGTDTQYF
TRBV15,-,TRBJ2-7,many,TGTGCCACCAGCGGGCAACAGGGTCCGTTTTACGAGCAGTACTTC,CATSGQQGPFYEQYF
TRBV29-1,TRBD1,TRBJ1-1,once,TGCAGCGTTTACAGGGGGCGAAACACTGAAGCTTTCTTT,CSVYRGRNTEAFF
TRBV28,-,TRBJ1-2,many,TGTGCCGCCGCACGCGGGGTCGAATGGAATGGCTACACCTTC,CAAARGVEWNGYTF
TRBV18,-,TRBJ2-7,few,TGTGCCAGCTCATTCCAGGGGGGAGCTCGAGAGCAGTACTTC,CASSFQGGAREQYF
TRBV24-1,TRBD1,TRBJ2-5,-,TGTGCCACCAGTGACTCCGGACAGGGTGGGCTAGAGGCCCAGTACTTC,CATSDSGQGGLEAQYF
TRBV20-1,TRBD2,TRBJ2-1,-,TGCAGTGCTACCAGAATAGCGGGGAATGAGCAGTTCTTC,CSATRIAGNEQFF
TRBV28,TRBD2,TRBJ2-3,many,TGTGCCAGCAGTACCTTTTGGTGGACTAGCGGCACAGATACGCAGTATTTT,CASSTFWWTSGTDTQYF
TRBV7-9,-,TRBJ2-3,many,TGTGCCAGCAGCCCGACCTTTGATACGCAGTATTTT,CASSPTFDTQYF
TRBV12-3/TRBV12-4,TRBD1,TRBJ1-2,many,TGTGCCAGCACGCTCAGGGGGCTGGCCTATGGCTACACCTTC,CASTLRGLAYGYTF
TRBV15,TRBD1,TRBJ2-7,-,TGTGCCACCAGCACCGATTTACAGGGGGCCTCCTACGAGCAGTACTTC,CATSTDLQGASYEQYF
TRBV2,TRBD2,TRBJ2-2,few,TGTGCCAGCAGGAAGGGACTAGCGGATAACACCGGGGAGCTGTTTTTT,CASRKGLADNTGELFF
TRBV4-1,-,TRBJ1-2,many,TGCGCCAGCTTTGGCTATGGCTACACCTTC,CASFGYGYTF
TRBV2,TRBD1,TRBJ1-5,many,TGTGCCAGCAGTGGCGGGGACAGGGGACATCAGCCCCAGCATTTT,CASSGGDRGHQPQHF
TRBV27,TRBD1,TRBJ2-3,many,TGTGCCAGCAGTTACGGGACAGGGGTTATAGATACGCAGTATTTT,CASSYGTGVIDTQYF
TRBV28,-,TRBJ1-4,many,TGTGCCAGCACCCCCCTGGGGGCGGCGCTAGGGGAAAAACTGTTTTTT,CASTPLGAALGEKLFF
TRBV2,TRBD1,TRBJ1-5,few,TGTGCCAGCAGCGCCGGGACAGGGGTCCGGCAGCCCCAGCATTTT,CASSAGTGVRQPQHF
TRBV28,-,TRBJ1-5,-,TGTGCCAGCATGCGCGGGGGATCGAATCAGCCCCAGCATTTT,CASMRGGSNQPQHF
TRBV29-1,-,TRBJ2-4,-,TGCAGCGTTCTATCTGATGGACCGGAACTTCAGTACTTC,CSVLSDGPELQYF
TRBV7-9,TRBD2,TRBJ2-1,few,TGTGCCAGCAGCTTAGGGGGACTAGCGCTGGGGCTCTACAATGAGCAGTTCTTC,CASSLGGLALGLYNEQFF
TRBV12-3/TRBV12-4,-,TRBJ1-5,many,TGTGCCAGCAGTTGGACCAGCCGAAGCAATCAGCCCCAGCATTTT,CASSWTSRSNQPQHF
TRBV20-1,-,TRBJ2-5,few,TGCAGTGCCACTAATATATACCAAGAGACCCAGTACTTC,CSATNIYQETQYF
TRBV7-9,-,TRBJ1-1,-,TGTGCCGCGGGGTGGGGTGCGGTGTTTTGGGACACTGAAGCTTTCTTT,CAAGWGAVFWDTEAFF
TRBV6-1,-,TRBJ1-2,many,TGTGCCAGCAGTACCAGGCGAGGGGCCGACTATGGCTACACCTTC,CASSTRRGADYGYTF
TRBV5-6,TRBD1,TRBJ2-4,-,TGTGCCAGCAGCTTGGGACAGGGGGCGAACATTCAGTACTTC,CASSLGQGANIQYF
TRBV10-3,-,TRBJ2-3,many,TGTGCCACCGCATCGCCCACCCAGGTCACAGATACGCAGTATTTT,CATASPTQVTDTQYF
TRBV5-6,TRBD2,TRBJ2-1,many,TGTGCCAGCAGCTTCCGACTAGCGGAGGCGAACTACAATGAGCAGTTCTTC,CASSFRLAEANYNEQFF
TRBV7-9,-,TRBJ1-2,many,TGTGCCAGCAGCCAGACAGGTTTCTATGGCTACACCTTC,CASSQTGFYGYTF
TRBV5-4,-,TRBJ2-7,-,TGTGCCAGCAGTAAAGGGGGTGTTGTTGTCTACGAGCAGTACTTC,CASSKGGVVVYEQYF
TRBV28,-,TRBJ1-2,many,TGTGCCAGCAGTTTATCCCCCGATACGGACTATGGCTACACCTTC,CASSLSPDTDYGYTF